What follows are 15 T cell receptor beta chains derived from one specimen sequenced in a study of early T cells in non-severe SARS-CoV-2 infection. TCRdb re-called the 5' RACE reads with MiXCR, one entry per CDR3 protein. The sample holds about 83,000 distinct CDR3 sequences, 10% seen once. The sequencing here drew on whole blood, taken at baseline. Receptors originate from an adult who was a healthcare worker with PCR-confirmed SARS-CoV-2 infection or an uninfected control (not recorded which).

The rearrangement links TRBV7-8 to TRBJ2-2; D perhaps matches TRBD2 (5 bases). V lost 1 base and J 3 bases, leaving 9 bases between the germline ends. The CDR3 length is 15 residues. Germline lookup yields CDR1 SGHVS and CDR2 FQNEAQ. The CDR3 region is CASSLVFGDTGELFF. The DNA for the CDR3 is TGTGCCAGCAGCTTAGTTTTCGGGGACACCGGGGAGCTGTTTTTT.

This clonotype was seen a few times. The J gene is TRBJ1-5, the V gene TRBV6-1, with D possibly being TRBD1 (6 bases). Trimming shortened V by 3 bases and J by 2 bases, and 14 bases separated the two germline ends. The CDR3 totals 16 residues. Germline V CDR1 and CDR2: MNHNS, SASEGT. The CDR3 spells CASSEGAGMGNQPQHF. The CDR3 DNA is TGTGCCAGCAGTGAGGGGGCAGGGATGGGCAATCAGCCCCAGCATTTT.

The genes are TRBV27 and TRBJ2-7; no definite D call. The CDR3 totals 15 residues. Trimming took off 2 bases at V and 0 bases at J, with 11 bases between the two ends. Looked up from germline, CDR1 is MNHEY and CDR2 is SMNVEV (reference sequence). The DNA of the CDR3 is TGTGCCAGCAGTTTAGACTGGCGGAACTCCTACGAGCAGTACTTC. Residues: CASSLDWRNSYEQYF.

This clonotype turned up a few times. This chain links TRBV3-1 with TRBJ2-2; perhaps TRBD2 as D (5 bases). CDR1 LGHDT and CDR2 YNNKEL come from the germline V gene (reference sequence). The CDR3 is 16 residues long. V lost 4 bases and J lost 3, with 15 bases in between. CDR3 sequence: CASSLWRAGDTGELFF. CDR3 sequence (DNA): TGTGCCAGCAGCCTGTGGCGGGCCGGGGACACCGGGGAGCTGTTTTTT. Using reference TRBV3-1 and TRBJ2-2 for the parts outside the CDR3, the full variable domain is DTAVSQTPKYLVTQMGNDKSIKCEQNLGHDTMYWYKQDSKKFLKIMFSYNNKELIINETVPNRFSPKSPDKAHLNLHINSLELGDSAVYFCASSLWRAGDTGELFFGEGSRLTVL.

This clonotype has more than one count but fewer than ten. The chain couples TRBV20-1 to TRBJ1-5; tentative D call: TRBD1 (5 bases). Per the germline V gene, CDR1 is DFQATT and CDR2 is SNEGSKA (reference sequence). V gave up 4 bases and J gave up 4 bases, with 5 bases separating them. This CDR3 spans 11 amino acids. CDR3 sequence reads: CSAKGNQPQHF. CDR3 nucleotides: TGCAGTGCTAAGGGGAATCAGCCCCAGCATTTT.

This clonotype appeared many times. The rearrangement joins TRBV28 to TRBJ2-7; 7 positions agree with TRBD2. Germline V lookup: CDR1 MDHEN, CDR2 SYDVKM. This CDR3 is 15 amino acids long. J gave up 1 base and V 6 bases, and 9 bases lay outside the gene matches. The CDR3: CASRSGGWKSYEQYF. CDR3 coding DNA: TGTGCCAGCAGGTCGGGGGGTTGGAAGTCCTACGAGCAGTACTTC.

This clonotype came up a few times. The chain carries TRBV7-7 and TRBJ2-3; 8 positions match TRBD2. The CDR3 is 15 amino acids. Germline V gene data show CDR1 as SSHAT and CDR2 as FNYEAQ (reference sequence). Trimming took 5 bases from V and 5 from J; bases not matched to a gene: 9. The CDR3 loop is CASSAEAGAQDTQYF. The CDR3 region has the DNA TGTGCCAGCAGCGCCGAAGCGGGAGCGCAAGATACGCAGTATTTT.

This clonotype turned up a few times. The rearrangement uses TRBV10-3 and TRBJ2-3; D gene unclear. CDR3 size: 13 residues. V was shortened by 2 bases and J by 0 bases, with 3 bases between the two germline ends. The germline V gene encodes CDR1 ENHRY and CDR2 SYGVKD. The CDR3 coding sequence is TGTGCCATCAGTGAGGACAGCACAGATACGCAGTATTTT. Protein: CAISEDSTDTQYF.

V usage is TRBV6-1 and J usage is TRBJ2-4; TRBD2 might be the D (7 bases). The germline gives CDR1 MNHNS, CDR2 SASEGT. V was clipped by 2 bases and J by 3 bases, with 14 bases between them. This CDR3 has 16 amino acids. CDR3 in amino acids: CASSELPGEGKNIQYF. CDR3 nucleotides: TGTGCCAGCAGTGAACTGCCAGGGGAGGGCAAAAACATTCAGTACTTC.

V and J are TRBV5-1 and TRBJ2-1, with TRBD2 matching 11 bases. Germline CDR1 reads SGHRS; CDR2 reads YFSETQ. V shed 4 bases and J 10 bases; nucleotides not matched to a gene: 10. The CDR3 covers 15 residues. As DNA, the CDR3 is TGCGCCAGCAGCCCCGGGACTAGCGGTACAGGAGAGCAGTTCTTC. Translation gives CASSPGTSGTGEQFF.

V is TRBV18 and J is TRBJ1-1, with D hard to call. V lost 3 bases, J lost 0 bases, and 8 bases lay in between. The CDR3 length is 14 residues. Germline loops: CDR1 KGHSH, CDR2 LQKENI. CDR3 loop: CASSPGILNTEAFF. CDR3 coding DNA: TGTGCCAGCTCACCGGGGATCCTGAACACTGAAGCTTTCTTT. Full variable domain (outside the CDR3, taken from reference TRBV18 and TRBJ1-1): NAGVMQNPRHLVRRRGQEARLRCSPMKGHSHVYWYRQLPEEGLKFMVYLQKENIIDESGMPKERFSAEFPKEGPSILRIQQVVRGDSAAYFCASSPGILNTEAFFGQGTRLTVV.

This clonotype has more than one count but fewer than ten. V usage is TRBV6-1 and J usage is TRBJ1-4, with 7 bases that match TRBD1. V was pared by 4 bases and J by 6 bases, with 2 bases of the junction left unmatched. The CDR3 spans 13 residues. Germline CDR1 MNHNS, CDR2 SASEGT. The CDR3 sequence is CASSGGGYEKLFF. CDR3 sequence (DNA): TGTGCCAGCAGTGGAGGGGGCTATGAAAAACTGTTTTTT.

This clonotype was counted between two and nine times. The rearrangement links TRBV28 to TRBJ1-3; D is undetermined. Trimming shortened V by 4 bases and J by 6 bases, and 7 bases separated the two germline ends. CDR3 size: 12 residues. The germline gives CDR1 MDHEN, CDR2 SYDVKM. The chain's CDR3 is CASSSRINTIYF. Written as DNA, the CDR3 is TGTGCCAGCAGTTCCCGAATAAACACCATATATTTT.

The rearrangement links TRBV10-3 to TRBJ1-6; 12 nucleotides agree with TRBD1. CDR1 and CDR2 (germline): ENHRY, SYGVKD. V was pared by 4 bases and J by 11 bases, with 9 bases of the junction left unmatched. There are 16 residues in the CDR3. CDR3: CAISVRRGQGATPLHF. The CDR3 nucleotides read TGTGCCATCAGTGTAAGGCGGGGACAGGGGGCGACACCCCTCCACTTT.

This clonotype was seen ten or more times. V is TRBV5-8 and J is TRBJ2-1, with TRBD2 matching 8 bases. Germline assignment: CDR1 SGHTS and CDR2 YDEGEE. The V segment lost 5 bases and the J segment 4 bases; nucleotides outside the gene matches: 8. The CDR3 contains 15 residues. The chain's CDR3 is CASRWEREWYNEQFF. DNA for the CDR3: TGTGCCAGCAGGTGGGAGCGGGAGTGGTACAATGAGCAGTTCTTC.